This T cell receptor beta chain was profiled in a study of T cell changes during pregnancy in multiple sclerosis. The protocol was immunoSEQ multiplex PCR, while the TCRdb copy is restricted to in-frame clones and leaves out a portion. The data contain approximately 85,000 clones, around 93% of them singletons. The CDR3 length is 15 residues. In germline, CDR1 is SGHTS, CDR2 YDEGEE. With 4 bases removed from V and 2 bases from J, the gap between germline ends came to 15 bases. The chain is built from TRBV5-8 and TRBJ1-2; D is perhaps TRBD1 (6 bases). This receptor was identified in a female donor with multiple sclerosis, enrolled in a pregnancy study. Sequenced here: peripheral blood, sampled in the third trimester of pregnancy. Here the CDR3 DNA reads TGTGCCAGCAGCATACCCGGACAGTGGAACTATGGCTACACCTTC. It specifies CASSIPGQWNYGYTF.